This T cell receptor beta chain came from a study of shared clonotypes between healthy human individuals. Profiled with immunoSEQ multiplex PCR; TCRdb holds only in-frame clones, not every one. The sample lists around 500,000 clones; about 85% were seen once. This CDR3 is 12 amino acids long. Deletions cut 4 bases from V and 14 bases from J, with 13 bases between. Germline V gives CDR1 SGHRS, CDR2 YFSETQ. Within Nashville, Tennessee resided all donors, each a Caucasian adult. This chain joins TRBV5-1 and TRBJ1-6; D possibly corresponds to TRBD1 (6 bases). The clonotype was recovered from a woman aged 40 to 49 in good health. Some clones in this sample may be carry-over from other donors' samples. Material for sequencing was PBMCs. CDR3 loop: CASSPEGGSLHF. In DNA, the CDR3 is TGCGCCAGCAGCCCAGAGGGGGGGTCCCTCCACTTT.